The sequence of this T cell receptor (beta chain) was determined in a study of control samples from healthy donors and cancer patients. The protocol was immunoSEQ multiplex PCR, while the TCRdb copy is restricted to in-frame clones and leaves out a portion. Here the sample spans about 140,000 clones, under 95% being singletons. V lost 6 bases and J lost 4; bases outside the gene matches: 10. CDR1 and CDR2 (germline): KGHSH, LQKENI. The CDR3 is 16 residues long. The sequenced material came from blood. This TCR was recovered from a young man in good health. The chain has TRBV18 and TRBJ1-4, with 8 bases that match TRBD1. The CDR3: CASSPQGAQINEKLFF. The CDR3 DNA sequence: TGTGCCAGCTCCCCCCAGGGGGCGCAGATTAATGAAAAACTGTTTTTT.